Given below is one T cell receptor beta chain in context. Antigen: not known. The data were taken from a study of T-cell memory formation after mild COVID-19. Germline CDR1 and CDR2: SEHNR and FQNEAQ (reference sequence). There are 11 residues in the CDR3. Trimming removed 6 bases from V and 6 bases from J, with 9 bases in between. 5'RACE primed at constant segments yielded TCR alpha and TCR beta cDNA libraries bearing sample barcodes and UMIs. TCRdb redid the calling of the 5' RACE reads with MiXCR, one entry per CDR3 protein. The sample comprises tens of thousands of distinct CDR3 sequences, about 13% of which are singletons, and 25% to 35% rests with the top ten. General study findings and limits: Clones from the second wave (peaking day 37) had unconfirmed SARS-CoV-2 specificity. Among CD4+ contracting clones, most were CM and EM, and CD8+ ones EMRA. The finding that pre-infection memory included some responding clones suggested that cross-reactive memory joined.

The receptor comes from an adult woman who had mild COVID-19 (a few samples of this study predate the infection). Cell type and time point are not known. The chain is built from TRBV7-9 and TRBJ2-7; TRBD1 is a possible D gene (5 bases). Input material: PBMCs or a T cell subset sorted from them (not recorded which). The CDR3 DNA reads TGTGCCAGCAGGGGGCTGGGCGAGCAGTACTTC. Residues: CASRGLGEQYF. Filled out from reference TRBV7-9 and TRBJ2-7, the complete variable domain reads DTGVSQNPRHKITKRGQNVTFRCDPISEHNRLYWYRQTLGQGPEFLTYFQNEAQLEKSRLLSDRFSAERPKGSFSTLEIQRTEQGDSAMYLCASRGLGEQYFGPGTRLTVT.